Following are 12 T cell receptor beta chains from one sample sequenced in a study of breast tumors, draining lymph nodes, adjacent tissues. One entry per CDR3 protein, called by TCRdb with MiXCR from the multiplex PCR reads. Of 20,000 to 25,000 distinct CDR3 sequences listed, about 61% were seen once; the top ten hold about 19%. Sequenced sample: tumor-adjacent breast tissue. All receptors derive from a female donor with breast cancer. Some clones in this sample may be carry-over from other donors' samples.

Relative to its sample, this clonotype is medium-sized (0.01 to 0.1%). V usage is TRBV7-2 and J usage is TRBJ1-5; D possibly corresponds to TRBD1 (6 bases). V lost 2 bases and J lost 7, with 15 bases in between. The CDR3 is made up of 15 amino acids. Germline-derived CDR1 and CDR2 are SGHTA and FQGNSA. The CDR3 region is CASSLTGIAGQPQHF. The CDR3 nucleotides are TGTGCCAGCAGCTTAACAGGGATCGCGGGCCAGCCCCAGCATTTT.

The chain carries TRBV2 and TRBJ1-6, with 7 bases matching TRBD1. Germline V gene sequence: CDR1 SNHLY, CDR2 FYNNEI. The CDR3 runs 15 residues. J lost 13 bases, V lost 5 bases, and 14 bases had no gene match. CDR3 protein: CASSKQAGTASPLHF. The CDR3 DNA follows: TGTGCCAGCAGTAAACAGGCGGGGACAGCTTCCCCCCTCCACTTT. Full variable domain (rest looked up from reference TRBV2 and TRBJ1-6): EPEVTQTPSHQVTQMGQEVILRCVPISNHLYFYWYRQILGQKVEFLVSFYNNEISEKSEIFDDQFSVERPDGSNFTLKIRSTKLEDSAMYFCASSKQAGTASPLHFGNGTRLTVT.

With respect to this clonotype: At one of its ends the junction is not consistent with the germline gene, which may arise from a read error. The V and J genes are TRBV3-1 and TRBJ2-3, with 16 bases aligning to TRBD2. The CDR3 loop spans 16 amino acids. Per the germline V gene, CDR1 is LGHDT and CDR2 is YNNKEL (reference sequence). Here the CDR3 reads CATSPGTSGGEDTQYF. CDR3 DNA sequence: TGTGCCACCAGCCCAGGGACTAGCGGGGGGGAAGATACGCAGTATTTT.

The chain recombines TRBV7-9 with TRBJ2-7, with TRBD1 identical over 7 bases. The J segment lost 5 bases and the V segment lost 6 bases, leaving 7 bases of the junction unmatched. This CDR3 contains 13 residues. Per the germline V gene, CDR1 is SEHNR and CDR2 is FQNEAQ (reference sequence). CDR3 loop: CASRSGGFNEQYF. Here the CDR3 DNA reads TGTGCCAGCAGGTCAGGGGGTTTCAACGAGCAGTACTTC. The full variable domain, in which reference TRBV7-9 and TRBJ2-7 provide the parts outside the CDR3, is DTGVSQNPRHKITKRGQNVTFRCDPISEHNRLYWYRQTLGQGPEFLTYFQNEAQLEKSRLLSDRFSAERPKGSFSTLEIQRTEQGDSAMYLCASRSGGFNEQYFGPGTRLTVT.

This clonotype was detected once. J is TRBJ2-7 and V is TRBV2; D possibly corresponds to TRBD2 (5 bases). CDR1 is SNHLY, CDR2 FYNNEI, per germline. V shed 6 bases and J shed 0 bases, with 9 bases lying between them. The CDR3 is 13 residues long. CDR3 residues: CASRARDSYEQYF. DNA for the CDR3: TGTGCCAGCAGGGCCCGGGACTCCTACGAGCAGTACTTC. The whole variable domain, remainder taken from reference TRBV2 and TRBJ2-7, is EPEVTQTPSHQVTQMGQEVILRCVPISNHLYFYWYRQILGQKVEFLVSFYNNEISEKSEIFDDQFSVERPDGSNFTLKIRSTKLEDSAMYFCASRARDSYEQYFGPGTRLTVT.

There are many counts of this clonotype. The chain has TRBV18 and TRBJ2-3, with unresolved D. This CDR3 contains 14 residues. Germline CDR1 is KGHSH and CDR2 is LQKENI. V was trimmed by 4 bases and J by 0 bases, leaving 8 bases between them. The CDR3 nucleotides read TGTGCCAGCTCACAGGGCTGGAGCACAGATACGCAGTATTTT. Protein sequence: CASSQGWSTDTQYF.

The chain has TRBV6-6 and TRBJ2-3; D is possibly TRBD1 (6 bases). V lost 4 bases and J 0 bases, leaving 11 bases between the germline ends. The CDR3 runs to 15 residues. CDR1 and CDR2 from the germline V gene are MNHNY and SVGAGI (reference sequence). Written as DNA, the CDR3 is TGTGCCAGCAGTTTGTGGGGGCTTAGCACAGATACGCAGTATTTT. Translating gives CASSLWGLSTDTQYF.

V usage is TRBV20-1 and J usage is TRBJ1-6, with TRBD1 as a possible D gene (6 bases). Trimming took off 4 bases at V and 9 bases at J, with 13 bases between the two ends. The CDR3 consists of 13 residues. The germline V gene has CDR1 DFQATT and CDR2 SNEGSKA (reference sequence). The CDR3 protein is CSATGGRVSPLHF. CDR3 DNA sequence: TGCAGTGCTACTGGGGGCCGGGTTTCACCCCTCCACTTT.

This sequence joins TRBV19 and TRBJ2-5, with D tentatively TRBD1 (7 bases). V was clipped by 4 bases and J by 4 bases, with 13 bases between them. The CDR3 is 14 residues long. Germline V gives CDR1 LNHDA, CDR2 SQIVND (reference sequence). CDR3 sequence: CASSNAGGRETQYF. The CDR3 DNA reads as TGTGCCAGTAGTAACGCAGGGGGGAGAGAGACCCAGTACTTC.

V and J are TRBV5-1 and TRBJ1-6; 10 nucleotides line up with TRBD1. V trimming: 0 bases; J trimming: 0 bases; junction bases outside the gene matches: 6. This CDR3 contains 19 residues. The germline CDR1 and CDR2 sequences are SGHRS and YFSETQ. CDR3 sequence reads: CASSLAGTGASSYNSPLHF. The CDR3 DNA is TGCGCCAGCAGCTTGGCCGGGACAGGGGCGAGCTCCTATAATTCACCCCTCCACTTT.

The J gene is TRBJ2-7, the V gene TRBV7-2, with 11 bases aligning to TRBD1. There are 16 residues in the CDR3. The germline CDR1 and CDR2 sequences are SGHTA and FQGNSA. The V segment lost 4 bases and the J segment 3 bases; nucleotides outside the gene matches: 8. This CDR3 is CASSSGGTGGIYEQYF. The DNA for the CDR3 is TGTGCCAGCAGCTCCGGGGGGACAGGGGGAATCTACGAGCAGTACTTC.

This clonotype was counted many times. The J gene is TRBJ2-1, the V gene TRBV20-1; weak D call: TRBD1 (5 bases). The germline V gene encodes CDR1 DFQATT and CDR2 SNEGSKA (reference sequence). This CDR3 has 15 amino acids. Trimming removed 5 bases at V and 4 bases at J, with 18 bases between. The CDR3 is CSAGAPAGWYNEQFF. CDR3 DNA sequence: TGCAGTGCTGGAGCCCCCGCAGGGTGGTACAATGAGCAGTTCTTC.